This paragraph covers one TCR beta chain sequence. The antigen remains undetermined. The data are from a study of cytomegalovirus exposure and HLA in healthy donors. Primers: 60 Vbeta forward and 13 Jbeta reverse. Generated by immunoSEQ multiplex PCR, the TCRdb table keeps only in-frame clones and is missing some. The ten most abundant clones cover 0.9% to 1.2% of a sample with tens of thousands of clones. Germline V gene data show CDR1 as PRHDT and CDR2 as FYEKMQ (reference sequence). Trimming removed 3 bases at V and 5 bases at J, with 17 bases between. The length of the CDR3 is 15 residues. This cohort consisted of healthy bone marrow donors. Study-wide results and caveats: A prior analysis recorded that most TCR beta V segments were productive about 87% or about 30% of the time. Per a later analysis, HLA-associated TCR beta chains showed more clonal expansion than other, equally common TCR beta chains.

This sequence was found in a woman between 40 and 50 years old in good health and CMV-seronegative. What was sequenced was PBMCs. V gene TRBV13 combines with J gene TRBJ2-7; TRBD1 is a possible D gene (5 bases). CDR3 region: CASSFRAFSKDEQYF. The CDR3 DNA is TGTGCCAGCAGCTTCAGGGCATTTTCCAAAGACGAGCAGTACTTC.